This T cell receptor (beta chain) appears in the sequencing data of a study of T cell responses to AZD1222 COVID-19 vaccine. Study background: Pooled in the analysis were second doses at about 4 or about 12 weeks. Study-level points and caveats: Females outnumbered males among donors, who were mostly white British; clonal diversity was possibly underestimated.

The CDR3 runs 16 residues. Germline lookup yields CDR1 SQVTM and CDR2 ANQGSEA. The J segment lost 4 bases and the V segment lost 6 bases, leaving 12 bases of the junction unmatched. Details on this clone: The antigen is unknown.

The assay was immunoSEQ multiplex PCR, and TCRdb's table has in-frame clones only and misses some. The repertoire holds 150,000 to 200,000 clones, with about 94% as singletons. This sequence joins TRBV29-1 and TRBJ2-1; 10 nucleotides line up with TRBD2. Material: peripheral blood, obtained on day 0 of AZD1222 vaccination. The receptor was derived from an adult in good health. CDR3 DNA sequence: TGCAGCGTCGTAAAGATGACTAGCGGGCTTTACAATGAGCAGTTCTTC. Translation: CSVVKMTSGLYNEQFF.